This T cell receptor (beta chain) emerged from a study of OX40 agonist ivuxolimab in advanced cancers. Across the study: Checkpoint inhibitors had been given previously to around 38% of patients.

Using immunoSEQ multiplex PCR, the repertoire was profiled, and TCRdb retains in-frame clones only, with some absent. The profile shows about 18,000 clones, 60% to 80% of them singletons. General study findings and limits: Expanded clones were, on average, more numerous among CD8+ T cells than CD4+.

V was clipped by 1 base and J by 6 bases, with 8 bases between them. The germline gives CDR1 SGHRS, CDR2 YFSETQ. The CDR3 is made up of 12 amino acids. By sample share, this clone is medium-sized. Antigen specificity is unknown. The sequenced sample was CD4+ or CD8+ T cells sorted from blood, obtained in a trial of the OX40 agonist ivuxolimab. V gene TRBV5-1 combines with J gene TRBJ2-7; D ambiguous. This TCR came from an adult with an advanced solid tumor such as melanoma, head and neck, liver or kidney cancer. The CDR3 loop is CASSLFGAEQYF. Written as DNA, the CDR3 is TGCGCCAGCAGCTTGTTCGGCGCCGAGCAGTACTTC.